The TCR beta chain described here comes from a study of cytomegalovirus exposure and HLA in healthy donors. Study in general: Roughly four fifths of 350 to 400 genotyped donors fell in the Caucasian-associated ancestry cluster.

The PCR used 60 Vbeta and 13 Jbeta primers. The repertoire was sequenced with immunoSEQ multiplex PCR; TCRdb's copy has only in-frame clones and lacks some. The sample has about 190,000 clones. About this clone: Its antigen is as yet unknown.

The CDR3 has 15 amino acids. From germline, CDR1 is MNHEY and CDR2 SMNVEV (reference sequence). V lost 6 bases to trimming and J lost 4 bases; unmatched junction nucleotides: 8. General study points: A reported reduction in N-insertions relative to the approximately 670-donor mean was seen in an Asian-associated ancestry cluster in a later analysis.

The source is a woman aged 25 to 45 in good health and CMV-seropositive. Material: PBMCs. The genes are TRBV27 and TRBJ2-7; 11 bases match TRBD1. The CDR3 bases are TGTGCCAGCAGGGGACAGGGGGAACGCCAATACGAGCAGTACTTC. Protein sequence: CASRGQGERQYEQYF.